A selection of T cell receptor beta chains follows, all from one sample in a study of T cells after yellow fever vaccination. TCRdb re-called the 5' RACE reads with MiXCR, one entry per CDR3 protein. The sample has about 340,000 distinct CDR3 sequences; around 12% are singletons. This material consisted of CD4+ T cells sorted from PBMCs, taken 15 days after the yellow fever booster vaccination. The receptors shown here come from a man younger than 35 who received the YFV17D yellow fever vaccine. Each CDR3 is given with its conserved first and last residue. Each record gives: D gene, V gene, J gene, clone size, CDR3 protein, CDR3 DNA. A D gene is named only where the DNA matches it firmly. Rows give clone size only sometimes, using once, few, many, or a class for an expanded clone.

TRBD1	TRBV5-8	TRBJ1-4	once	CASNQDRGEKLFF	TGTGCCAGCAACCAGGACAGGGGTGAAAAACTGTTTTTT
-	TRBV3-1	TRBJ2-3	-	CASRDTRPSTDTQYF	TGTGCCAGCCGGGACACGCGACCAAGCACAGATACGCAGTATTTT
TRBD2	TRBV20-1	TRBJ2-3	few	CSATSGGNTDTQYF	TGCAGTGCTACTAGCGGGGGGAACACAGATACGCAGTATTTT
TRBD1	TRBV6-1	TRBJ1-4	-	CASSRDRGSEKLFF	TGTGCCAGCAGCCGGGACAGGGGAAGTGAAAAACTGTTTTTT
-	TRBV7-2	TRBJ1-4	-	CASSIAGGGEKLFF	TGTGCCAGCAGCATAGCGGGGGGAGGTGAAAAACTGTTTTTT
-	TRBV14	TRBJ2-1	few	CASSQGVGEQFF	TGTGCCAGCAGCCAAGGCGTGGGGGAGCAGTTCTTC
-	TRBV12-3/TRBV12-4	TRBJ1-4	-	CASTTSDAYEKLFF	TGTGCCAGCACTACCTCGGACGCCTATGAAAAACTGTTTTTT
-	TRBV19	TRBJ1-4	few	CASSNPFSNEKLFF	TGTGCCAGTAGTAACCCCTTCTCCAATGAAAAACTGTTTTTT
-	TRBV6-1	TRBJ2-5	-	CASPEVGGETQYF	TGTGCCAGCCCCGAGGTGGGGGGAGAGACCCAGTACTTC
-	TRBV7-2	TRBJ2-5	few	CASSLSLRRLTAKETQYF	TGTGCCAGCAGCTTAAGCCTCCGGCGACTTACAGCTAAAGAGACCCAGTACTTC
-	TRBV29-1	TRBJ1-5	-	CSASWGNQPQHF	TGCAGCGCGAGTTGGGGAAATCAGCCCCAGCATTTT
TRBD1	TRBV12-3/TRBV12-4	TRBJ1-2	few	CASSPGQTHYGYTF	TGTGCCAGCAGTCCGGGACAGACACACTATGGCTACACCTTC
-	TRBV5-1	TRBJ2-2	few	CASSHRSEFTGELFF	TGCGCCAGCAGCCACCGCTCTGAGTTCACCGGGGAGCTGTTTTTT
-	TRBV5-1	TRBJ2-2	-	CASSSFTGVTGELFF	TGCGCCAGCAGCTCTTTTACGGGGGTCACCGGGGAGCTGTTTTTT
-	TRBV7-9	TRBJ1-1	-	CASSFSARTEAFF	TGTGCCAGCAGCTTTTCCGCCCGCACTGAAGCTTTCTTT
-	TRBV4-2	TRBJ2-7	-	CASSQDLRPTYEQYF	TGTGCCAGCAGCCAAGATCTGCGACCTACCTACGAGCAGTACTTC
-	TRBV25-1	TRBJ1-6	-	CASSENLQGSPLHF	TGTGCCAGCAGTGAAAATTTACAGGGTTCACCCCTCCACTTT
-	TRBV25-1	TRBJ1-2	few	CASSRAAGYTF	TGTGCCAGCAGTCGGGCGGCTGGCTACACCTTC
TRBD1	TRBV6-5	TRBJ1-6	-	CASSRRGTGGSPLHF	TGTGCCAGCAGTCGTAGGGGAACAGGGGGATCACCCCTCCACTTT
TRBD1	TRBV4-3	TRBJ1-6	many	CASSHYGQGNSPLHF	TGCGCCAGCAGCCATTACGGACAGGGGAATTCACCCCTCCACTTT
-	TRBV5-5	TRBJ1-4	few	CASSLVATNEKLFF	TGTGCCAGCAGCTTGGTTGCAACTAATGAAAAACTGTTTTTT
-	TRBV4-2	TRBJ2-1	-	CASSSSHEQFF	TGTGCCAGCAGTTCGAGCCATGAGCAGTTCTTC
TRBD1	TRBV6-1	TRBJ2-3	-	CASRVDRGGTDTQYF	TGTGCCAGCAGAGTCGACAGGGGAGGCACAGATACGCAGTATTTT
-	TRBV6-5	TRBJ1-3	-	CASSYSGTSGNTIYF	TGTGCCAGCAGTTATTCAGGAACCTCTGGAAACACCATATATTTT
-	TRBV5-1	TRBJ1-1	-	CASSIGHTLNTEAFF	TGCGCCAGCAGCATCGGACATACGCTGAACACTGAAGCTTTCTTT
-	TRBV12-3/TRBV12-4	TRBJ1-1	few	CASSRDLITEAFF	TGTGCCAGCAGCAGGGACTTGATCACTGAAGCTTTCTTT
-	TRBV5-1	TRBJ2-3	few	CASSPGGVRDTQYF	TGCGCCAGCAGCCCAGGGGGGGTCAGAGATACGCAGTATTTT
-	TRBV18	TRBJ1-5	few	CASSPPNYGRGNQPQHF	TGTGCCAGCTCACCTCCAAACTACGGGAGGGGCAATCAGCCCCAGCATTTT
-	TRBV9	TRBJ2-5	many	CASSVARGGLETQYF	TGTGCCAGCAGCGTAGCGAGGGGGGGCCTGGAGACCCAGTACTTC
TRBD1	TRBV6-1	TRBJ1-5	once	CASSLDRGWNQPQHF	TGTGCCAGCAGCCTCGACAGGGGGTGGAATCAGCCCCAGCATTTT
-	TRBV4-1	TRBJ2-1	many	CASSQDTGFDYNEQFF	TGCGCCAGCAGCCAAGACACGGGATTCGACTACAATGAGCAGTTCTTC
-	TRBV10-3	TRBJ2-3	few	CAISEFTSQYF	TGTGCCATCAGTGAGTTCACGTCGCAGTATTTT
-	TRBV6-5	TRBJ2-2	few	CASNRARDTGELFF	TGTGCCAGTAACAGGGCCCGGGACACCGGGGAGCTGTTTTTT
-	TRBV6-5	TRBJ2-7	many	CASTSAGEQYF	TGTGCCAGCACCTCGGCCGGGGAGCAGTACTTC
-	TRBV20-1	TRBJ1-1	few	CSASAFRPRNTEAFF	TGCAGTGCTTCCGCATTTCGTCCCAGGAACACTGAAGCTTTCTTT
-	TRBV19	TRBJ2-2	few	CASSMGRGVTGELFF	TGTGCCAGTAGTATGGGGAGGGGGGTCACCGGGGAGCTGTTTTTT
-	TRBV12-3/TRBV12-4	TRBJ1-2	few	CASSFLLDTNYGYTF	TGTGCCAGCAGTTTCCTACTGGACACTAACTATGGCTACACCTTC
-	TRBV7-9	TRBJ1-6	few	CASSRQVGSPLHF	TGTGCCAGCAGCCGACAGGTCGGGTCACCCCTCCACTTT
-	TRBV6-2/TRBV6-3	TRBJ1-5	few	CASSYQYQPQHF	TGTGCCAGCAGTTACCAGTATCAGCCCCAGCATTTT
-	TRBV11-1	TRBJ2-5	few	CASSLAQTGRETQYF	TGTGCCAGCAGCTTAGCGCAAACCGGACGGGAGACCCAGTACTTC
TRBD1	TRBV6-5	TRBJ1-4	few	CASSYSMMGTGYEKLFF	TGTGCCAGCAGTTACTCGATGATGGGGACAGGGTATGAAAAACTGTTTTTT
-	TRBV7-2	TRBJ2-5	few	CASREGGKETQYF	TGTGCCAGCAGGGAAGGGGGGAAAGAGACCCAGTACTTC
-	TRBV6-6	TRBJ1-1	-	CASSPQSGTEAFF	TGTGCCAGCAGCCCTCAGTCGGGCACTGAAGCTTTCTTT
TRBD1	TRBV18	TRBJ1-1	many	CASSPWEGAGGTEAFF	TGTGCCAGCTCACCATGGGAGGGGGCAGGGGGCACTGAAGCTTTCTTT
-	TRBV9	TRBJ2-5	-	CASSAQSKETQYF	TGTGCCAGCAGCGCCCAATCGAAAGAGACCCAGTACTTC
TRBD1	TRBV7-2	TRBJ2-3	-	CASSTSGTGTPDTQYF	TGTGCCAGCAGCACTTCCGGGACAGGAACCCCAGATACGCAGTATTTT
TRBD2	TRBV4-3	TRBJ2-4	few	CASSQMERGSFGIQYF	TGCGCCAGCAGCCAAATGGAGCGGGGTAGTTTCGGAATTCAGTACTTC
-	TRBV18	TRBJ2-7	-	CASSPRRGTYEQYF	TGTGCCAGCTCACCCAGACGGGGAACCTACGAGCAGTACTTC
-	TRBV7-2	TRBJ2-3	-	CASSLPPSTDTQYF	TGTGCCAGCAGCTTGCCACCTAGCACAGATACGCAGTATTTT
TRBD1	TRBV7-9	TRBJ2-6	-	CASSLDIRQGAYPGANVLTF	TGTGCCAGCAGCTTAGATATAAGACAGGGGGCGTACCCTGGGGCCAACGTCCTGACTTTC
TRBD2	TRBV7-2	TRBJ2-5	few	CASSQNGGQETQYF	TGTGCCAGCAGCCAAAACGGGGGGCAAGAGACCCAGTACTTC
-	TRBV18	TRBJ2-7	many	CASQGGESSHEQYF	TGTGCCAGCCAGGGGGGGGAATCTTCCCACGAGCAGTACTTC
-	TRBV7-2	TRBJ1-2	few	CASSGRGDYGYTF	TGTGCCAGCAGTGGCAGGGGTGACTATGGCTACACCTTC
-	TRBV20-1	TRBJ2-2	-	CSARDGGKVTGELFF	TGCAGTGCTAGAGATGGGGGGAAGGTGACCGGGGAGCTGTTTTTT
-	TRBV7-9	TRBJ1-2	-	CASSFTPAGTWVGYGYTF	TGTGCCAGCAGCTTCACGCCTGCCGGGACATGGGTAGGCTATGGCTACACCTTC
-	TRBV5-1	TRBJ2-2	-	CASSTPGPDTGELFF	TGCGCCAGCAGCACGCCGGGTCCGGACACCGGGGAGCTGTTTTTT